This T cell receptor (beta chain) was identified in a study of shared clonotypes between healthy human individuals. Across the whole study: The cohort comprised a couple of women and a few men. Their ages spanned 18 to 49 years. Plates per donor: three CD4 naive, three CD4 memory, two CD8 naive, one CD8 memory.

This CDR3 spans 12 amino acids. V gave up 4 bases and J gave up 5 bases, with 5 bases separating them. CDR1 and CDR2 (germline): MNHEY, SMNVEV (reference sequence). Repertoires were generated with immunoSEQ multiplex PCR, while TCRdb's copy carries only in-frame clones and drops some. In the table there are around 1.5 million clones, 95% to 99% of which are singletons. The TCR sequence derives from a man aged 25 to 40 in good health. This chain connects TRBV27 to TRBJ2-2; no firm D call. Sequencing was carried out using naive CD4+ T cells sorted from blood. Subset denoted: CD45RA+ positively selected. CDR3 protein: CASSYNTGELFF. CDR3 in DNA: TGTGCCAGCAGTTACAATACCGGGGAGCTGTTTTTT.